This T cell receptor (beta chain) was recovered during a study of cytomegalovirus exposure and HLA in healthy donors. Notes on the study in general: TCR clusters originating in the first cohort tended to co-occur in the roughly 120 validation repertoires, according to a later analysis. High specificity and sensitivity for cytomegalovirus status were reported for the classifier.

The data were produced by immunoSEQ multiplex PCR, yet TCRdb's version contains in-frame clones alone and is incomplete. The sample lists about 190,000 clones, around 81% seen once, with roughly 2.8% in the top ten. Concerning this clone itself: Its antigen remains unidentified.

Germline V gene sequence: CDR1 SGDLS, CDR2 YYNGEE. The V and J ends lost 4 bases and 1 base, in that order; junction bases with no gene match: 8. The CDR3 spans 19 residues. The V call is TRBV9, the J call TRBJ2-2; 15 bases map to TRBD2. Source material: PBMCs. The origin of this receptor is a woman aged 18 to 35 in good health and CMV-seropositive. The DNA for the CDR3 is TGTGCCAGCAGCCCGAGGTTGGGACTAGCGGGGGGGAACACCGGGGAGCTGTTTTTT. As protein: CASSPRLGLAGGNTGELFF.